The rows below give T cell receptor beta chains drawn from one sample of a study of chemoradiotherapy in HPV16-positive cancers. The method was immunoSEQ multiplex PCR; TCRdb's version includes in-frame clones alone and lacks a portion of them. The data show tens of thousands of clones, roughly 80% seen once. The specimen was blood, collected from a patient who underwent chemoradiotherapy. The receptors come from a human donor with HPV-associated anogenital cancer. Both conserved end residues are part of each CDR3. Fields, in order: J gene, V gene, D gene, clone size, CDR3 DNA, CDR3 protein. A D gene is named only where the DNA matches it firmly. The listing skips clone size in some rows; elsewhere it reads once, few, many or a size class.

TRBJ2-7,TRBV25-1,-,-,TGTGCCAGCAGTGAAAGGGTTCGGAACGAGCAGTACTTC,CASSERVRNEQYF
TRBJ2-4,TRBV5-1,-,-,TGCGCCAGCAGTCCGGGATCGAAAAACATTCAGTACTTC,CASSPGSKNIQYF
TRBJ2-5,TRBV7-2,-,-,TGTGCCAGCAGCTCCGCAGCGGGCGGCAAACAAGAGACCCAGTACTTC,CASSSAAGGKQETQYF
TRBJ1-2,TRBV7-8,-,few,TGTGCCAGCAGCGGAGACAGTTGGCAAGGCTACACCTTC,CASSGDSWQGYTF
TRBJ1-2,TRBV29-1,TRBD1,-,TGCAGCGTGGACGACAGGGGGCACGGCTATGGCTACACCTTC,CSVDDRGHGYGYTF
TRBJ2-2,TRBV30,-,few,TGTGCCTGCTATCGGCAAGGCAGGACGACCGGGGAGCTGTTTTTT,CACYRQGRTTGELFF
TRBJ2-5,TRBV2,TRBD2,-,TGTGCCAGCAATACCCCTAGCGGGGCGCAAGAGACCCAGTACTTC,CASNTPSGAQETQYF
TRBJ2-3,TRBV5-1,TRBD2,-,TGCGCCAGCTCCCAAGTAGCGGGGGGAGGTGATACGCAGTATTTT,CASSQVAGGGDTQYF
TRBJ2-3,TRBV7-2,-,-,TGTGCCAGCACCTCCGGGACTCGCACAGATACGCAGTATTTT,CASTSGTRTDTQYF
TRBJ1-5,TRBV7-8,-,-,TGTGCCAGCAGCTTAGCGCCCAGGGCCAATAGCAATCAGCCCCAGCATTTT,CASSLAPRANSNQPQHF
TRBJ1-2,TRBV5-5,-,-,TGTGCCAGCAGCTTGGTGTTCTATGGCTACACCTTC,CASSLVFYGYTF
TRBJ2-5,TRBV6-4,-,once,TGTGCCAGCAGTGACCGCCTTAGGTGGACGGAGACCCAGTACTTC,CASSDRLRWTETQYF
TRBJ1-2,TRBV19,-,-,TGTGCCAGTAGTATTGGGGCTCCTAACTATGGCTACACCTTC,CASSIGAPNYGYTF
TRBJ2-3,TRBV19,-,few,TGTGCCAGTAGTATATCCTCTGGGGGCGCCGAAAACACAGATACGCAGTATTTT,CASSISSGGAENTDTQYF
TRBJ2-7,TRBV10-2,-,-,TGCGCCAGCAGGGAACAGGGTAGCGGCGAGCAGTACTTC,CASREQGSGEQYF
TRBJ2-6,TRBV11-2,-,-,TGTGCCAGCAGCCTTCGGACGGCCTCTGGGGCCAACGTCCTGACTTTC,CASSLRTASGANVLTF
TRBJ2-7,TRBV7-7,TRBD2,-,TGTGCCAGCAGCCCGACTAGCGGGGGACTAGGCGAGCAGTACTTC,CASSPTSGGLGEQYF
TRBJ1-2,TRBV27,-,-,TGTGCCAGCAGTCGCCCGGGGGGTCTTGGCTACACCTTC,CASSRPGGLGYTF
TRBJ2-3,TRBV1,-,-,TGCACCAGCAGCTTGGGGGGGTGGACAGATACGCAGTATTTT,CTSSLGGWTDTQYF
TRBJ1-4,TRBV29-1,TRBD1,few,TGCAGCGTTGAAACCAAAGGGACAGGAGAACTGTTTTTT,CSVETKGTGELFF
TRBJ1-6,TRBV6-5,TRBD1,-,TGTGCCAGCAGTTCCCAGGGGGCGCGGGGTTCACCCCTCCACTTT,CASSSQGARGSPLHF
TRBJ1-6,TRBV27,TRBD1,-,TGTGCCAGCAGACACGACAGGGGGCTAAATTCACCCCTCCACTTT,CASRHDRGLNSPLHF
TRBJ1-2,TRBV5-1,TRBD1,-,TGCGCCAGCAGCTTGGACGCGGGACAGGGGGCGGTTGGCTACACCTTC,CASSLDAGQGAVGYTF
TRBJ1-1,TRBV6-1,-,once,TGTGCCAGCAGTAATAGGGGAGGCGGGACTGAAGCTTTCTTT,CASSNRGGGTEAFF
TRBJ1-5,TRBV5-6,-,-,TGTGCCAGCAGCTCGATCCGGGACACCCAATGGCCCCAGCATTTT,CASSSIRDTQWPQHF
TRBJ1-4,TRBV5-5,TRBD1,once,TGTGCCAGCAGCTTGGAAGAGGACAGGCGGGGAGAAAAACTGTTTTTT,CASSLEEDRRGEKLFF
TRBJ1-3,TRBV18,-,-,TGTGCCAGCTCACCACGGCAGGGAGAAAACACCATATATTTT,CASSPRQGENTIYF
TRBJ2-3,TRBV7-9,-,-,TGTGCCAGCGGGTCGAGCGGACCGGCAGATACGCAGTATTTT,CASGSSGPADTQYF
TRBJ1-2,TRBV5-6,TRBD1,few,TGTGCCAGCAGCACAGGGGAATCCTATGGCTACACCTTC,CASSTGESYGYTF
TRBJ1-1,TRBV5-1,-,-,TGCGCCAGCAGAGATGAGGCGTCGGTTGAAGCTTTCTTT,CASRDEASVEAFF
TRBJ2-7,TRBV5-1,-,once,TGCGCCAGCAGCTTTGAAGGGGTGGGGGCCTACGAGCAGTACTTC,CASSFEGVGAYEQYF
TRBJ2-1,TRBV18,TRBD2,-,TGTGCCAGCTCAACCTCCCAGCGGGGGGCCTTCAATGAGCAGTTCTTC,CASSTSQRGAFNEQFF
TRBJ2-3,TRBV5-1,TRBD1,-,TGCGCCAGCGGAACCGGGACAGGGGGTTTGGGCACAGATACGCAGTATTTT,CASGTGTGGLGTDTQYF
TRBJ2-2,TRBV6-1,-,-,TGTGCCAGCGGAGATTTCGGGGAGCTGTTTTTT,CASGDFGELFF
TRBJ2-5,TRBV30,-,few,TGTGCCTGGAGCAGTAAACGGGACACCCCCATGGAGACCCAGTACTTC,CAWSSKRDTPMETQYF
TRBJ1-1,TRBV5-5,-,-,TGTGCCAGCAGCTTGGGCGAAACCATATCGGCATCTGAAGCTTTCTTT,CASSLGETISASEAFF
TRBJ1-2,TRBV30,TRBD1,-,TGTGCCTTTCTGACAGGGGCCTATGGCTACACCTTC,CAFLTGAYGYTF
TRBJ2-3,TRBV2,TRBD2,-,TGTGCCAGCAGTGAACAGGGCGGGGGGGCCGCGGATACGCAGTATTTT,CASSEQGGGAADTQYF
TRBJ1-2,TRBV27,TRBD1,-,TGTGCCAGCAGATCCCCGGACAGGGCCTATGGCTACACCTTC,CASRSPDRAYGYTF
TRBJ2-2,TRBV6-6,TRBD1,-,TGTGCCAGCAAAGATTCAGGGACAGGGAACACCGGGGAGCTGTTTTTT,CASKDSGTGNTGELFF